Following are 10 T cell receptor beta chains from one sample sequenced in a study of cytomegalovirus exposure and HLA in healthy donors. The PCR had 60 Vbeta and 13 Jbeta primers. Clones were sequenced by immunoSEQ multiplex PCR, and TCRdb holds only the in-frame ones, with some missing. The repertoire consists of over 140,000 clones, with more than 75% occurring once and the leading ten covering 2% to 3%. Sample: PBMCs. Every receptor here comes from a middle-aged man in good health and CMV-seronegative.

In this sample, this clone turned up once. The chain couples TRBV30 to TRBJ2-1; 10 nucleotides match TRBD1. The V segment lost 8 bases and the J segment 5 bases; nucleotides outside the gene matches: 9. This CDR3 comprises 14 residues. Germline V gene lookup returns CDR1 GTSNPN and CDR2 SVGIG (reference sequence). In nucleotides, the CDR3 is TGTGCCGGGGGGCGGGACAGGGGTAACAATGAGCAGTTCTTC. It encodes CAGGRDRGNNEQFF. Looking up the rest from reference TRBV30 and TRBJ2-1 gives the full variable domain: SQTIHQWPATLVQPVGSPLSLECTVEGTSNPNLYWYRQAAGRGLQLLFYSVGIGQISSEVPQNLSASRPQDRQFILSSKKLLLSDSGFYLCAGGRDRGNNEQFFGPGTRLTVL.

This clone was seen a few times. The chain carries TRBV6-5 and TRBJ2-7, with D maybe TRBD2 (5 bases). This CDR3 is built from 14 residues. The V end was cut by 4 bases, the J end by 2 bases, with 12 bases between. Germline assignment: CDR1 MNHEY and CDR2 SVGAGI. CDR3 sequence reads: CASSLTGIAYEQYF. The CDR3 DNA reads TGTGCCAGCAGTTTAACCGGGATCGCCTACGAGCAGTACTTC.

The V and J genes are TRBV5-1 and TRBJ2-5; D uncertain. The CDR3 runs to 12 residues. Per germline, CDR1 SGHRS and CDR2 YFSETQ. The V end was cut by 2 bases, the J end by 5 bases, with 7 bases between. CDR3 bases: TGCGCCAGCAGCTTAGAGATGGAGACCCAGTACTTC. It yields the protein CASSLEMETQYF.

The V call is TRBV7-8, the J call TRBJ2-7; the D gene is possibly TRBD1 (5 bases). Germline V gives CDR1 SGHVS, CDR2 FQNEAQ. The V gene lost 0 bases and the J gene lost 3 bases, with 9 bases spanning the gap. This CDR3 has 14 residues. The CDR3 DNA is TGTGCCAGCAGCTTAGCAGGGGCTAACTACGAGCAGTACTTC. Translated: CASSLAGANYEQYF.

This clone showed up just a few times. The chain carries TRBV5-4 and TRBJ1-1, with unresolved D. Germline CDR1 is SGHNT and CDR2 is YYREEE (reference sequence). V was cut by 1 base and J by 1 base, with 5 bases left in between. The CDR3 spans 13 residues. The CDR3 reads CASSLRGNTEAFF. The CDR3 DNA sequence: TGTGCCAGCAGCTTGCGGGGGAACACTGAAGCTTTCTTT.

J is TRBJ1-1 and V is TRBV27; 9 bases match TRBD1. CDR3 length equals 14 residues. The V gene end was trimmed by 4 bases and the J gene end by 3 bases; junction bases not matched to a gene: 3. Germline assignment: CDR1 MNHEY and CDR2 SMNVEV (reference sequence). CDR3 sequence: CASSSWDRDTEAFF. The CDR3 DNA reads TGTGCCAGCAGTTCTTGGGACAGGGACACTGAAGCTTTCTTT.

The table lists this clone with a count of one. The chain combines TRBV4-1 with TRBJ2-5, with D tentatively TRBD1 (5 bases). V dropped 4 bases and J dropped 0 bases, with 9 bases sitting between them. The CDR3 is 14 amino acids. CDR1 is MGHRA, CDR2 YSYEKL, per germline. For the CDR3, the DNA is TGCGCCAGCAGCCCATCAGGGTACCAAGAGACCCAGTACTTC. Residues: CASSPSGYQETQYF.

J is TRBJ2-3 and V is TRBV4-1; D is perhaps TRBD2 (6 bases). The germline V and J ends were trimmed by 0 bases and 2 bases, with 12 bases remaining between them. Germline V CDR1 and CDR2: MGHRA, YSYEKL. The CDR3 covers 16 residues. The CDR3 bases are TGCGCCAGCAGCCAAGAGGATCGGCGGGACACAGATACGCAGTATTTT. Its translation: CASSQEDRRDTDTQYF.

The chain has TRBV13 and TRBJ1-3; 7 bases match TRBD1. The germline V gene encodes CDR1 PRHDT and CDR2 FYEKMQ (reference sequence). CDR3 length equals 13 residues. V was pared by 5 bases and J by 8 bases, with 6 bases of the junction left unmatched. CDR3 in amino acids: CASSKGQGDTIYF. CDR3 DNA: TGTGCCAGCAGCAAGGGGCAGGGGGACACCATATATTTT.

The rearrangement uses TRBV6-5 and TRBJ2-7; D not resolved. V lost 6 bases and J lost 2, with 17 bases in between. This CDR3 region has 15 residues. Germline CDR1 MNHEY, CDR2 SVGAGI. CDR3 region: CASRYTDRPPYEQYF. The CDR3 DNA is TGTGCCAGCAGGTACACAGATCGCCCCCCCTACGAGCAGTACTTC.